This entry lists 6 T cell receptor beta chains sequenced from one sample in a study of cytomegalovirus exposure and HLA in healthy donors (dated by TCRdb to the late 2010s). The library was produced with the immunoSEQ multiplex PCR assay. The multiplex PCR relied on a mix of 60 forward primers for TCR Vbeta segments and 13 reverse primers for TCR Jbeta segments. TCRdb's version of the immuneACCESS table is confined to in-frame rearrangements and falls short of the full clone set. An unresolved V gene accounts for under half of the shortfall where checked; the remainder is of unknown origin. The sample table records about 160,000 clones; around 80% of these occur just once. The ten top clones hold more than 9.5% of the sample. Sequenced: PBMCs. Every receptor here comes from a man aged 18-30 years in good health and CMV-seropositive.

J is TRBJ2-7 and V is TRBV7-7; possibly TRBD2 for D (5 bases). Trimming left V 2 bases short and J 0 bases short, with 11 bases between. Germline loops: CDR1 SSHAT, CDR2 FNYEAQ (reference sequence). The CDR3 has 15 residues. CDR3 coding DNA: TGTGCCAGCAGCTTATCCCCCGGGAACTCCTACGAGCAGTACTTC. It is translated as CASSLSPGNSYEQYF.

V and J are TRBV30 and TRBJ2-5; 10 bases align to TRBD1. J was trimmed by 6 bases and V by 4 bases; bases with no gene match: 8. The CDR3 is 14 amino acids. Per the germline V gene, CDR1 is GTSNPN and CDR2 is SVGIG (reference sequence). The CDR3 is CAWNMRTGGQTQYF. Written as DNA, the CDR3 is TGTGCCTGGAACATGAGGACAGGGGGACAGACCCAGTACTTC. Full variable domain (outside the CDR3, taken from reference TRBV30 and TRBJ2-5): SQTIHQWPATLVQPVGSPLSLECTVEGTSNPNLYWYRQAAGRGLQLLFYSVGIGQISSEVPQNLSASRPQDRQFILSSKKLLLSDSGFYLCAWNMRTGGQTQYFGPGTRLLVL.

The rearrangement uses TRBV6-5 and TRBJ2-3; 10 bases are shared with TRBD1. Germline CDR1 reads MNHEY; CDR2 reads SVGAGI. The CDR3 contains 13 residues. With 10 bases clipped from V and 4 bases from J, the junction kept 5 bases outside the gene matches. The CDR3 reads CATTGQGSDTQYF. The CDR3 nucleotides read TGTGCCACCACGGGACAGGGGTCAGATACGCAGTATTTT.

J is TRBJ2-7 and V is TRBV7-2, with D possibly being TRBD2 (5 bases). Trimming removed 5 bases from V and 5 bases from J, with 13 bases in between. The germline CDR1 and CDR2 sequences are SGHTA and FQGNSA. This CDR3 region has 13 residues. The CDR3 sequence is CASSLQFGDEQYF. As DNA, the CDR3 is TGTGCCAGCAGCCTCCAGTTCGGGGACGAGCAGTACTTC.

This clone was counted between two and nine times. Within the sample, other DNA sequences also encode this same CDR3. This sequence joins TRBV7-9 and TRBJ2-1; 8 bases match TRBD2. The germline V gene encodes CDR1 SEHNR and CDR2 FQNEAQ (reference sequence). The CDR3 runs to 14 residues. The V segment lost 1 base and the J segment 5 bases; nucleotides outside the gene matches: 1. CDR3 protein: CASSLVLADNEQFF. Written as DNA, the CDR3 is TGTGCCAGCAGCTTAGTACTAGCGGACAATGAGCAGTTCTTC.

The chain has TRBV4-1 and TRBJ2-7; TRBD2 matches 7 bases. V gave up 3 bases and J gave up 0 bases; unmatched junction bases: 8. There are 16 residues in the CDR3. The V gene's germline CDR1 is MGHRA and CDR2 YSYEKL. The CDR3 DNA is TGCGCCAGCAGCCACTCGTTCGGCGGGAGCTCCTACGAGCAGTACTTC. It encodes CASSHSFGGSSYEQYF.